What follows describes a single TCR beta chain. Assay used: immunoSEQ multiplex PCR; TCRdb lists only in-frame clones, some missing. The profile covers 200,000 to 300,000 clones, with around 86% appearing a single time and roughly 5% taken by the ten largest. The CDR3 is 14 residues long. Germline V gives CDR1 SGHKS, CDR2 YYEKEE (reference sequence). Trimming took 4 bases from V and 2 from J, leaving 12 bases between them. The sample originates from a study of blood T cell repertoires in COVID-19. The receptor was derived from a woman in her sixties or seventies with COVID-19, enrolled during active disease. The sample taken for sequencing was peripheral blood. The gene calls are TRBV5-5 and TRBJ1-1; TRBD1 might be the D (6 bases). In DNA form, the CDR3 reads TGTGCCAGCAGCCGCCGGGACACAAACACTGAAGCTTTCTTT. This encodes CASSRRDTNTEAFF.